The clone carrying this T cell receptor beta chain was counted ten times or more. The source of the sample is a study of regulatory T cells in long-lasting Graves disease. The TCR beta library used iRepertoire HTBI primers with Arm-PCR amplification of CDR3. A single record per CDR3 protein comes from TCRdb applying MiXCR to the multiplex PCR reads. This table has fewer than 350,000 distinct CDR3 sequences, under 20% appearing once. Time point noted: newly diagnosed GD, antithyroid drugs for less than 3 months. PBMCs were the source of the RNA used for TCR sequencing. V lost 3 bases to trimming and J lost 8 bases, with 16 bases between them. Germline V lookup: CDR1 LNHDA, CDR2 SQIVND (reference sequence). This CDR3 spans 15 amino acids.

The chain employs TRBV19 and TRBJ1-4; D unclear. The source material was peripheral blood mononuclear cells (PBMCs), sampled at new diagnosis, from a patient treated with antithyroid drugs. This receptor was taken from a female donor with Graves disease. In DNA form, the CDR3 reads TGTGCCAGTAGTATTGTGGTGCTTGCTGGCGAAAAACTGTTTTTT. It is translated as CASSIVVLAGEKLFF.